This T cell receptor beta chain was observed in a study of blood T cell repertoires in COVID-19. CDR3 length equals 13 residues. Germline CDR1 reads SEHNR; CDR2 reads FQNEAQ (reference sequence). V lost 6 bases and J 7 bases, leaving 12 bases between the germline ends. The protocol was immunoSEQ multiplex PCR, while the TCRdb copy is restricted to in-frame clones and leaves out a portion. The sample includes approximately 210,000 clones, 92% of them seen just once. The sample was peripheral blood. The sequence was obtained from a man under 40 with acute or convalescent COVID-19. The J gene is TRBJ1-4, the V gene TRBV7-9; unclear D gene. The CDR3 reads CASSPPSGEKLFF. The CDR3 DNA reads TGTGCCAGCAGTCCCCCGTCCGGTGAAAAACTGTTTTTT.